A single sample is the source of the 11 T cell receptor beta chains below, sequenced in a study of blood T cell repertoires in COVID-19. The repertoire was sequenced with immunoSEQ multiplex PCR; TCRdb's copy has only in-frame clones and lacks some. This table has 250,000 to 350,000 clones, about nine tenths appearing once. Material for sequencing was peripheral blood. The source is a woman in her fifties or sixties who had recovered from COVID-19.

The chain joins TRBV30 to TRBJ2-7; D is unresolved. In germline, CDR1 is GTSNPN, CDR2 SVGIG (reference sequence). The CDR3 consists of 13 residues. V lost 3 bases, J lost 1 base, and 10 bases lay in between. DNA of the CDR3: TGTGCCTGGAGCCTAGACGCTTCCTACGAGCAGTACTTC. Translating gives CAWSLDASYEQYF.

The CDR3 region is CASSVIGEGTEAFF. The CDR3 coding sequence is TGTGCCAGCAGCGTAATCGGGGAGGGCACTGAAGCTTTCTTT. The rearrangement links TRBV9 to TRBJ1-1; D unclear. V shed 1 base and J shed 4 bases, with 11 bases lying between them. Per the germline V gene, CDR1 is SGDLS and CDR2 is YYNGEE. The CDR3 has 14 residues.

The chain is built from TRBV2 and TRBJ2-2; the match to TRBD2 covers 7 bases. Trimming cost V 4 bases and J 5 bases; bases outside gene matches: 10. This CDR3 is built from 16 residues. Germline assignment: CDR1 SNHLY and CDR2 FYNNEI. The CDR3 spells CASSGASGMSTGELFF. CDR3 DNA sequence: TGTGCCAGCAGTGGGGCCAGCGGGATGAGTACCGGGGAGCTGTTTTTT.

The chain carries TRBV15 and TRBJ2-4, with TRBD1 matching 8 bases. Per the germline V gene, CDR1 is LNHNV and CDR2 is YYDKDF (reference sequence). Trimming cost V 4 bases and J 8 bases; bases outside gene matches: 7. This CDR3 has 14 residues. The CDR3 DNA sequence: TGTGCCACCAGCATTGACAGGGGTCGGGACATTCAGTACTTC. The encoded protein is CATSIDRGRDIQYF.

This clone was recorded a few times. The V gene is TRBV10-2, the J gene TRBJ2-5; tentative D call: TRBD1 (6 bases). Germline V gene data show CDR1 as WSHSY and CDR2 as SAAADI. This CDR3 has 13 amino acids. Trimming removed 7 bases from V and 6 bases from J, with 15 bases in between. Written as DNA, the CDR3 is TGCGCCAGCATGAGTGGGGGCAGACAGACCCAGTACTTC. Translated: CASMSGGRQTQYF.

This chain links TRBV7-6 with TRBJ2-7, with 8 bases fitting TRBD1. Unmatched junction bases numbered 10, after V lost 1 base and J lost 5 bases. The CDR3 runs to 16 residues. Germline-derived CDR1 and CDR2 are SGHVS and FNYEAQ. In nucleotides, the CDR3 is TGTGCCAGCAGCTTAGTGTCAGGGCAGGGGGCTAACGAGCAGTACTTC. The encoded protein is CASSLVSGQGANEQYF.

This clone was detected only a few times. The chain carries TRBV11-2 and TRBJ2-3; 11 nucleotides align to TRBD2. J was trimmed by 5 bases and V by 4 bases; bases with no gene match: 8. Germline-derived CDR1 and CDR2 are SGHAT and FQNNGV. The CDR3 is 16 amino acids. This CDR3 is CASSSFSGGARDTQYF. The CDR3 DNA reads TGTGCCAGCAGCTCCTTTAGCGGGGGGGCAAGAGATACGCAGTATTTT.

The chain employs TRBV5-8 and TRBJ2-3; 9 nucleotides agree with TRBD1. V trimming: 5 bases; J trimming: 1 base; junction bases outside the gene matches: 14. Germline V gives CDR1 SGHTS, CDR2 YDEGEE. The CDR3 length is 18 residues. The CDR3 region has the DNA TGTGCCAGCAGGATAGGTTACCGGGACAGGGCGCGCACAGATACGCAGTATTTT. This translates into CASRIGYRDRARTDTQYF.

This chain joins TRBV19 and TRBJ1-5; possibly TRBD1 for D (5 bases). The V gene lost 3 bases and the J gene lost 3 bases, with 15 bases spanning the gap. There are 16 residues in the CDR3. The germline CDR1 and CDR2 sequences are LNHDA and SQIVND (reference sequence). In DNA form, the CDR3 reads TGTGCCAGTAGTATTTCCCCCCAGGGCTACAATCAGCCCCAGCATTTT. It codes for CASSISPQGYNQPQHF. Drawing the rest from reference TRBV19 and TRBJ1-5, the complete variable domain is DGGITQSPKYLFRKEGQNVTLSCEQNLNHDAMYWYRQDPGQGLRLIYYSQIVNDFQKGDIAEGYSVSREKKESFPLTVTSAQKNPTAFYLCASSISPQGYNQPQHFGDGTRLSIL.

This clone has a single count. V and J are TRBV18 and TRBJ1-4; TRBD1 is a possible D gene (5 bases). Trimming stripped 1 base from V and 2 bases from J, with 8 bases between. The CDR3 consists of 15 residues. Looked up from germline, CDR1 is KGHSH and CDR2 is LQKENI. The CDR3 nucleotides read TGTGCCAGCTCACCACAAGGGGATACTAATGAAAAACTGTTTTTT. Encoded protein: CASSPQGDTNEKLFF.

The V and J genes are TRBV15 and TRBJ2-4; 9 nucleotides agree with TRBD1. CDR3 length equals 15 residues. The V and J ends lost 1 base and 4 bases, in that order; junction bases with no gene match: 2. Germline CDR1 is LNHNV and CDR2 is YYDKDF (reference sequence). The CDR3 DNA sequence: TGTGCCACCAGCAGAGGCGGACAGGGGAAAAACATTCAGTACTTC. Its translation is CATSRGGQGKNIQYF.